What follows describes a single T cell receptor beta chain. The antigen remains unidentified. PCR primers comprised 60 Vbeta and 13 Jbeta primers. Sequencing used immunoSEQ multiplex PCR; TCRdb keeps in-frame clones, though not all of them. The data contain 180,000 or so clones, around 80% of them seen just once; the ten biggest clones take up roughly 7.8%. These data come from a study of cytomegalovirus exposure and HLA in healthy donors. Study-level information: Across almost 400 genotyped donors, about 80% landed in the Caucasian-associated ancestry cluster.

Study conclusions and caveats: Presence/absence analyses assumed roughly uniform sequencing depth across donors.

V was trimmed by 2 bases and J by 4 bases, leaving 14 bases between them. The CDR3 extends over 15 amino acids. Germline CDR1 and CDR2: MDHEN and SYDVKM. The TCR comes from a woman between 40 and 50 years old in good health and CMV-seropositive. Sequencing was performed on PBMCs. The genes are TRBV28 and TRBJ1-2; perhaps TRBD1 as D (5 bases). The CDR3, as DNA: TGTGCCAGCAGTTTAGAAGGGACTGTTCTCTATGGCTACACCTTC. This sequence encodes CASSLEGTVLYGYTF.